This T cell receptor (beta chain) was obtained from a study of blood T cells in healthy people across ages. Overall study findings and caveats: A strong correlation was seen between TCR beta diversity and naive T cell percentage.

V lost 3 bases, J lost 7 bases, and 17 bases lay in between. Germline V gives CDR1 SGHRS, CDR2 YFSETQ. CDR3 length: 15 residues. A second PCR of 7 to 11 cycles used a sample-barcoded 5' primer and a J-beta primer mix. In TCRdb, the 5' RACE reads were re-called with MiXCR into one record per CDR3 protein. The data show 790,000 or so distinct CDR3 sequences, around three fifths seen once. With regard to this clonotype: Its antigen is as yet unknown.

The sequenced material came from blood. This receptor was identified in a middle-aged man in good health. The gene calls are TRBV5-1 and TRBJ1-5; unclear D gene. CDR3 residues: CASSSDGVVTQPQHF. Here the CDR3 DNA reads TGCGCCAGCAGCTCGGACGGGGTTGTGACGCAGCCCCAGCATTTT.